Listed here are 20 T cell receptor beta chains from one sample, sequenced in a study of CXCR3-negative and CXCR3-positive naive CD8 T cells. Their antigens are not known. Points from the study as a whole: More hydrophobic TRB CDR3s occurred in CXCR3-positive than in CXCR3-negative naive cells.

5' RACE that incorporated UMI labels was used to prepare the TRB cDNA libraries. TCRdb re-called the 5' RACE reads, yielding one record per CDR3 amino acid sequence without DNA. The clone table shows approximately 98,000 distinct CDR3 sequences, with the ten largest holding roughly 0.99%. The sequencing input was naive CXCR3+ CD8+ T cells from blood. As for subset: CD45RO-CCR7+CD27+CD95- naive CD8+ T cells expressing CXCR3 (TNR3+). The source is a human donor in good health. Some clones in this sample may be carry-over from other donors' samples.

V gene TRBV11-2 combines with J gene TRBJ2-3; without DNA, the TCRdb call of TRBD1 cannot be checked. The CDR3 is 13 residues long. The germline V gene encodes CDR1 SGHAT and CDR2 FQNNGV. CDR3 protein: CASSLVRGDTQYF. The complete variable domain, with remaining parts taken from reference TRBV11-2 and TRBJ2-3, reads EAGVAQSPRYKIIEKRQSVAFWCNPISGHATLYWYQQILGQGPKLLIQFQNNGVVDDSQLPKDRFSAERLKGVDSTLKIQPAKLEDSAVYLCASSLVRGDTQYFGPGTRLTVL.

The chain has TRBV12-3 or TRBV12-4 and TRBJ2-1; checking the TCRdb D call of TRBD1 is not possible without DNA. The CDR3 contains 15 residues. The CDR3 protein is CASSRPGQGPIEQFF.

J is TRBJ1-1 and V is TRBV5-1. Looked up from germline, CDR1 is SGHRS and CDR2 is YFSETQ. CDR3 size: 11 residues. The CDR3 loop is CASTGSTEAFF.

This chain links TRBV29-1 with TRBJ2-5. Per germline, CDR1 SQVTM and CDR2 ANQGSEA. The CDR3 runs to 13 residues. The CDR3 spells CSVVAGSQETQYF.

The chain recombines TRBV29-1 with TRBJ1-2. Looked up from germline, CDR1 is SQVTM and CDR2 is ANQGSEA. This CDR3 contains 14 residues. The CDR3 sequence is CSVDGDSIYYGYTF.

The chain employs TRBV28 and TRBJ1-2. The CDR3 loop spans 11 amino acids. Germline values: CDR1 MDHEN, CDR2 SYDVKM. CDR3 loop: CAVRLPYGYTF.

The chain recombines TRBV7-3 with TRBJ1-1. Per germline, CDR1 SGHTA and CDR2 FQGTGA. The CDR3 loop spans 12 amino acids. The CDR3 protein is CASSSDGAEAFF.

The CDR3 sequence: CASSPRDSQANVLTF. The chain couples TRBV7-9 to TRBJ2-6; TCRdb gives TRBD1 as the D gene, but with no DNA this cannot be confirmed. This CDR3 has 15 amino acids. From germline, CDR1 is SEHNR and CDR2 FQNEAQ (reference sequence).

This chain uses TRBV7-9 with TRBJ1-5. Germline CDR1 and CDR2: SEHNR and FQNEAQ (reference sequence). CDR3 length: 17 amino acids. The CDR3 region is CASSFVPTSDSNQPQHF.

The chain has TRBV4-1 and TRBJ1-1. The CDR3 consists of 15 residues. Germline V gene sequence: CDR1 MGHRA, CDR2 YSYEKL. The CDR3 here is CASSQPYQRNTEAFF.

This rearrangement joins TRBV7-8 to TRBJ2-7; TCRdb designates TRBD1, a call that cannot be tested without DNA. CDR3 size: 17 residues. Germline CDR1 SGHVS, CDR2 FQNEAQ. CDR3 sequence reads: CASSLHGTGTGLREQYF.

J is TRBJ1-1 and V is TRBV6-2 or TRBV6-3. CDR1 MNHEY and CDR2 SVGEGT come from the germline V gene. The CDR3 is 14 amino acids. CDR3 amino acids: CASSYLGANTEAFF.

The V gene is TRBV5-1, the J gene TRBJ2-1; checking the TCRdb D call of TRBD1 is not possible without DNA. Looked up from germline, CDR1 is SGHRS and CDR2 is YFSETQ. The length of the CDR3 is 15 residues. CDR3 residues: CASSLAGGGYNEQFF. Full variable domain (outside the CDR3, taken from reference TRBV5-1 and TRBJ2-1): KAGVTQTPRYLIKTRGQQVTLSCSPISGHRSVSWYQQTPGQGLQFLFEYFSETQRNKGNFPGRFSGRQFSNSRSEMNVSTLELGDSALYLCASSLAGGGYNEQFFGPGTRLTVL.

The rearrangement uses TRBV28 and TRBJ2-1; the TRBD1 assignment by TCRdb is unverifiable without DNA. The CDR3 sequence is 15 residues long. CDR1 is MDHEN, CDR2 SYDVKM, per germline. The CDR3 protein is CASSPGTTSYNEQFF.

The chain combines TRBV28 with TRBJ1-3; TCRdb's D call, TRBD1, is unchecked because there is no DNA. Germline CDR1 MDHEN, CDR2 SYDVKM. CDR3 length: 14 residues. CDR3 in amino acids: CASSHRVSGNTIYF.

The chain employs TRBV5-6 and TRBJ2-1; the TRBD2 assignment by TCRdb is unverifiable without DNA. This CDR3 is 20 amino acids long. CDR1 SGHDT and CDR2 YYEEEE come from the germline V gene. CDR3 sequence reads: CASSLGSAGGPLGPLGEQFF.

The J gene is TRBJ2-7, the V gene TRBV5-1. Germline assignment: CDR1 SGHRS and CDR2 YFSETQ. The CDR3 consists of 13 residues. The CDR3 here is CASSTAGPYEQYF.

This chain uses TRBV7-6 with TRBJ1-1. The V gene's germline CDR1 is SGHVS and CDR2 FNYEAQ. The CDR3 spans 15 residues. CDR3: CASSLGAMVVTEAFF.

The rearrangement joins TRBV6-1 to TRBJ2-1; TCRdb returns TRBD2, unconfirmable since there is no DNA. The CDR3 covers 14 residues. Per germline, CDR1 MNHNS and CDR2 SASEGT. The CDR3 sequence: CASKRGGPGNEQFF.

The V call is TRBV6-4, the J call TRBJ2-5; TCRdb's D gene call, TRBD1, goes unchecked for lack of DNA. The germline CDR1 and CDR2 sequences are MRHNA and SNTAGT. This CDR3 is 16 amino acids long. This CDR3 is CASSDTWTGDQETQYF.